A single sample gave rise to the 10 T cell receptor beta chains below, sequenced in a study of shared clonotypes between healthy human individuals. Assay used: immunoSEQ multiplex PCR; TCRdb lists only in-frame clones, some missing. The table has about 2.5 million clones, around 92% seen once. The specimen sequenced was naive CD4+ T cells from PBMCs. Indicated subset: CD45RA+ positively selected. These receptors came from a man in his late teens or twenties in good health. Some clones in this sample may be carry-over from other donors' samples.

This clone came up once. V and J are TRBV9 and TRBJ1-1; 7 bases match TRBD1. The CDR3 loop spans 15 amino acids. The V and J ends lost 3 bases and 6 bases, in that order; junction bases with no gene match: 11. Germline CDR1 reads SGDLS; CDR2 reads YYNGEE. CDR3 region: CASSERGGGLAEAFF. The CDR3 nucleotides read TGTGCCAGCAGCGAGAGAGGAGGGGGCTTAGCTGAAGCTTTCTTT.

The chain carries TRBV4-3 and TRBJ2-7; 7 positions match TRBD1. V shed 3 bases, J shed 5 bases, and the junction held 10 bases outside the gene matches. The germline V gene encodes CDR1 LGHNA and CDR2 YSLEER. The CDR3 extends over 15 amino acids. This chain's CDR3 is CASSQVGGLQNEQYF. The CDR3 DNA reads TGCGCCAGCAGCCAGGTAGGGGGCTTACAGAACGAGCAGTACTTC.

This clone was seen a single time. This chain links TRBV7-6 with TRBJ1-3, with 9 bases lining up with TRBD1. After removal of 4 bases from V and 9 bases from J, the junction contained 13 bases not matched to a gene. Germline assignment: CDR1 SGHVS and CDR2 FNYEAQ. The length of the CDR3 is 16 residues. CDR3: CASSSQPGQGSGTIYF. In nucleotides, the CDR3 is TGTGCCAGCAGCTCACAACCGGGACAGGGTTCCGGCACCATATATTTT. The entire variable domain, with the rest obtained from reference TRBV7-6 and TRBJ1-3, is as follows: GAGVSQSPRYKVTKRGQDVALRCDPISGHVSLYWYRQALGQGPEFLTYFNYEAQQDKSGLPNDRFSAERPEGSISTLTIQRTEQRDSAMYRCASSSQPGQGSGTIYFGEGSWLTVV.

The chain combines TRBV4-2 with TRBJ1-1; 7 bases map to TRBD1. After removal of 3 bases from V and 10 bases from J, the junction contained 2 bases not matched to a gene. There are 11 residues in the CDR3. Germline V gene lookup returns CDR1 LGHNA and CDR2 YNFKEQ. This CDR3 is CASSQGQRAFF. DNA of the CDR3: TGTGCCAGCAGCCAGGGACAGCGAGCTTTCTTT.

As regards this clone: The identical CDR3 is also encoded by other nucleotide sequences in the sample. The rearrangement joins TRBV7-3 to TRBJ1-1; D not resolved. The germline V gene has CDR1 SGHTA and CDR2 FQGTGA. CDR3 length: 13 amino acids. The V end lost 6 bases, the J end lost 4 bases, and 12 bases lay between the germline ends. The CDR3 DNA sequence: TGTGCCAGCAGTTACCGAGCAGGCACTGAAGCTTTCTTT. It yields the protein CASSYRAGTEAFF. Filled out from reference TRBV7-3 and TRBJ1-1, the complete variable domain reads GAGVSQTPSNKVTEKGKYVELRCDPISGHTALYWYRQSLGQGPEFLIYFQGTGAADDSGLPNDRFFAVRPEGSVSTLKIQRTERGDSAVYLCASSYRAGTEAFFGQGTRLTVV.

This sequence joins TRBV5-1 and TRBJ2-7; a weak D match, TRBD1 (5 bases). The CDR3 loop spans 14 amino acids. Trimming took 4 bases from V and 2 from J, leaving 13 bases between them. Germline V CDR1 and CDR2: SGHRS, YFSETQ. The CDR3 DNA sequence: TGCGCCAGCAGCAGCGCAGGGTGGACCTACGAGCAGTACTTC. Protein sequence: CASSSAGWTYEQYF.

The chain carries TRBV2 and TRBJ1-2; TRBD1 matches 7 bases. The V segment lost 7 bases and the J segment 0 bases; nucleotides outside the gene matches: 11. The CDR3 has 16 amino acids. The germline V gene has CDR1 SNHLY and CDR2 FYNNEI. The CDR3 region has the DNA TGTGCCAGCAACCGACAGGGTGTGGGGACTAACTATGGCTACACCTTC. Translation gives CASNRQGVGTNYGYTF. Together with reference TRBV2 and TRBJ1-2, the CDR3 gives the full variable domain: EPEVTQTPSHQVTQMGQEVILRCVPISNHLYFYWYRQILGQKVEFLVSFYNNEISEKSEIFDDQFSVERPDGSNFTLKIRSTKLEDSAMYFCASNRQGVGTNYGYTFGSGTRLTVV.

The V gene is TRBV7-2, the J gene TRBJ2-7, with D perhaps matching TRBD1 or TRBD2 (5 bases each). The V and J ends lost 5 bases and 4 bases respectively, with 15 bases between them. This CDR3 has 14 amino acids. Looked up from germline, CDR1 is SGHTA and CDR2 is FQGNSA. The CDR3 DNA reads TGTGCCAGCAGCCTCTCCGGGACCATATACGAGCAGTACTTC. Translation gives CASSLSGTIYEQYF. The variable domain in full, completed from reference TRBV7-2 and TRBJ2-7, reads GAGVSQSPSNKVTEKGKDVELRCDPISGHTALYWYRQSLGQGLEFLIYFQGNSAPDKSGLPSDRFSAERTGGSVSTLTIQRTQQEDSAVYLCASSLSGTIYEQYFGPGTRLTVT.

CDR3 in amino acids: CASPSLAPSNTGELFF. The CDR3 nucleotides read TGTGCCAGCCCCTCACTAGCGCCTTCGAACACCGGGGAGCTGTTTTTT. V gene TRBV7-9 combines with J gene TRBJ2-2; 7 bases fit TRBD2. The V gene's germline CDR1 is SEHNR and CDR2 FQNEAQ (reference sequence). V lost 8 bases and J lost 0; bases outside the gene matches: 9. This CDR3 has 16 amino acids.

The rearrangement uses TRBV5-1 and TRBJ1-5; a weak D match, TRBD1 (6 bases). Germline CDR1 reads SGHRS; CDR2 reads YFSETQ. Trimming cost V 5 bases and J 0 bases, with 9 bases left between them. The CDR3 spans 14 residues. The CDR3 bases are TGCGCCAGCAGTGAACAGGGTAGCAATCAGCCCCAGCATTTT. This codes for CASSEQGSNQPQHF.